The 26 T cell receptor beta chains in this list originate from one sample, sequenced in a study of T cells in Graves' hyperthyroidism and ophthalmopathy. The source material, RNA transcripts, was used to amplify TCR beta CDR3 regions. First-round RT-PCR with HTBI primers amplified the TCR CDR3 region. A single record per CDR3 protein comes from TCRdb applying MiXCR to the multiplex PCR reads. The sample records about 660,000 distinct CDR3 sequences, less than 45% being singletons. Sample: peripheral blood or thyroid tissue (not recorded which). These receptors came from an adult man with Graves' disease, either hyperthyroidism or ophthalmopathy (not recorded which).

This clonotype appeared a few times. The chain uses TRBV7-3 and TRBJ1-5; D is possibly TRBD1 (5 bases). The CDR3 runs to 16 residues. V dropped 5 bases and J dropped 2 bases, with 16 bases sitting between them. The V gene's germline CDR1 is SGHTA and CDR2 FQGTGA. CDR3 in DNA: TGTGCCAGCAGCCTCACGGTAGGGGAGGGCAATCAGCCCCAGCATTTT. It specifies CASSLTVGEGNQPQHF.

The CDR3 sequence: CATVGTGVIYEQYF. The DNA of the CDR3 is TGTGCCACCGTCGGGACAGGGGTGATTTACGAGCAGTACTTC. This chain links TRBV10-3 with TRBJ2-7; 10 bases are shared with TRBD1. Germline CDR1 ENHRY, CDR2 SYGVKD. V was clipped by 10 bases and J by 4 bases; unmatched bases: 10. The CDR3 sequence is 14 residues long.

Concerning this clonotype itself: A read error may explain this, as a much larger clone is one base away. The gene calls are TRBV25-1 and TRBJ1-6; D gene unclear. Germline CDR1 is MGHDK and CDR2 is SYGVNS. The CDR3 loop spans 12 amino acids. In DNA form, the CDR3 reads TGTACCAGCAGCTTGGCCTCTTCACCCCTCCACTTT. Its protein is CTSSLASSPLHF.

This clonotype was picked up many times. The chain links TRBV29-1 to TRBJ2-2; the D gene could be TRBD1 or TRBD2 (5 bases each). The germline V gene encodes CDR1 SQVTM and CDR2 ANQGSEA. Trimming stripped 6 bases from V and 1 base from J, with 15 bases between. This CDR3 spans 15 amino acids. Here the CDR3 DNA reads TGCAGCGTCGTCGAGGGACGGAGGAACACCGGGGAGCTGTTTTTT. Amino acid sequence: CSVVEGRRNTGELFF.

The V gene is TRBV12-3 or TRBV12-4, the J gene TRBJ2-7; no clear D gene. The CDR3 sequence is 11 residues long. V lost 4 bases to trimming and J lost 5 bases, with 6 bases between them. Here the CDR3 DNA reads TGTGCCAGCAGTTCCTCTGACGAGCAGTACTTC. Amino acids: CASSSSDEQYF.

This clonotype was seen repeatedly, ten times or more. V is TRBV20-1 and J is TRBJ2-7, with D tentatively TRBD1 (5 bases). Germline-derived CDR1 and CDR2 are DFQATT and SNEGSKA (reference sequence). The CDR3 sequence is 11 residues long. V dropped 6 bases and J dropped 3 bases, with 9 bases sitting between them. CDR3 nucleotides: TGCAGTGCCGACAGTAACTACGAGCAGTACTTC. Translated, it gives CSADSNYEQYF.

With regard to this clonotype: Relative to the germline gene, one junction end is altered; a read error may explain this. The chain is built from TRBV2 and TRBJ2-5; a possible D gene is TRBD2 (6 bases). The CDR3 contains 14 residues. The V gene's germline CDR1 is SNHLY and CDR2 FYNNEI. The DNA of the CDR3 is TGTGCCACCAGTGATCCGGGAGTCAATCAGCCCCAGTACTTC. Encoded protein: CATSDPGVNQPQYF.

This clonotype came up many times. One end of the junction fails to match germline, which may point to a read error. The V call is TRBV7-2, the J call TRBJ2-7; TRBD1 aligns across 9 bases. Germline CDR1 and CDR2: SGHTA and FQGNSA. The CDR3 covers 16 residues. The CDR3 sequence: CASSQPGQGVRYEQYF. The CDR3 DNA sequence: TGCGCCAGCAGCCAACCGGGACAGGGAGTGCGGTACGAGCAGTACTTC.

V is TRBV2 and J is TRBJ2-7; 9 bases fit TRBD1. Germline V gene lookup returns CDR1 SNHLY and CDR2 FYNNEI. The CDR3 totals 15 residues. With 6 bases clipped from V and 2 bases from J, the junction kept 8 bases outside the gene matches. The CDR3 loop is CASRLEGTGPYEQYF. In DNA, the CDR3 is TGTGCCAGCAGGTTGGAGGGGACAGGGCCCTACGAGCAGTACTTC.

The chain couples TRBV12-3 or TRBV12-4 to TRBJ2-7, with 9 positions matching TRBD1. The CDR3 loop spans 13 amino acids. V lost 3 bases and J lost 5; bases outside the gene matches: 2. The CDR3 reads CASSFGTGNEQYF. The CDR3 DNA reads as TGTGCCAGCAGTTTTGGGACAGGGAACGAGCAGTACTTC.

This clonotype was recorded only once. The rearrangement links TRBV7-6 to TRBJ1-2, with 7 bases aligning to TRBD1. Germline values: CDR1 SGHVS, CDR2 FNYEAQ. The CDR3 sequence is 15 residues long. Trimming took 4 bases from V and 3 from J; bases not matched to a gene: 8. The CDR3 reads CASSSARDRDYGYTF. CDR3 coding DNA: TGTGCCAGCAGCTCCGCCCGGGACAGAGACTATGGCTACACCTTC. The full variable domain, rest sourced from reference TRBV7-6 and TRBJ1-2, is GAGVSQSPRYKVTKRGQDVALRCDPISGHVSLYWYRQALGQGPEFLTYFNYEAQQDKSGLPNDRFSAERPEGSISTLTIQRTEQRDSAMYRCASSSARDRDYGYTFGSGTRLTVV.

In its sample, this clonotype was seen many times. CDR3 bases: TGCAGCGTTGGAAGGGATGGCACCATATATTTT. Residues: CSVGRDGTIYF. The chain combines TRBV29-1 with TRBJ1-3; no clear D gene. The CDR3 totals 11 residues. The germline V and J ends were trimmed by 4 bases and 9 bases, with 10 bases remaining between them. CDR1 and CDR2 from the germline V gene are SQVTM and ANQGSEA.

In its sample, this clonotype was seen many times. The gene calls are TRBV11-2 and TRBJ1-2; 7 bases match TRBD1. The germline V gene has CDR1 SGHAT and CDR2 FQNNGV. The trim removed 5 bases at V and 7 bases at J, leaving 10 bases unmatched. This CDR3 is 14 amino acids long. CDR3 protein: CASSLGQAGSGYTF. In DNA form, the CDR3 reads TGTGCCAGCAGCCTAGGACAGGCTGGGTCTGGCTACACCTTC.

Only a few counts were recorded for this clonotype. V is TRBV29-1 and J is TRBJ2-7, with unresolved D. Germline lookup yields CDR1 SQVTM and CDR2 ANQGSEA. Trimming left V 5 bases short and J 2 bases short, with 10 bases between. This CDR3 is 12 amino acids long. CDR3 region: CSVWITPYEQYF. CDR3 nucleotide sequence: TGCAGCGTTTGGATAACCCCCTACGAGCAGTACTTC.

The chain couples TRBV7-2 to TRBJ1-2, with D possibly TRBD1 on 6 matching bases. CDR1 is SGHTA and CDR2 is FQGNSA in the germline V gene. V was shortened by 5 bases and J by 4 bases, with 17 bases between the two germline ends. The CDR3 loop spans 15 amino acids. CDR3 DNA sequence: TGTGCCAGCAGCCCCGGGGGCAAGGGGGTCTATGGCTACACCTTC. Encoded protein: CASSPGGKGVYGYTF.

The V and J genes are TRBV5-1 and TRBJ2-7; tentative D call: TRBD1 (6 bases). The CDR3 contains 12 residues. Trimming cost V 4 bases and J 3 bases, with 8 bases left between them. Looked up from germline, CDR1 is SGHRS and CDR2 is YFSETQ. The CDR3 sequence is CASSRGHYEQYF. The CDR3 nucleotides read TGCGCCAGCAGCCGGGGACACTACGAGCAGTACTTC.

This chain uses TRBV10-3 with TRBJ1-2, with TRBD1 matching 8 bases. The CDR3 length is 13 residues. The germline V gene encodes CDR1 ENHRY and CDR2 SYGVKD. Trimming at V came to 10 bases and at J to 6 bases, leaving 10 bases not matched to a gene. The CDR3 DNA follows: TGTGCCACCCGCTACGGACAGGGCGATGGCTACACCTTC. It is translated as CATRYGQGDGYTF.

The chain joins TRBV2 to TRBJ1-5; 7 nucleotides line up with TRBD1. The CDR3 extends over 15 amino acids. Losses at the gene ends were 5 bases for V and 6 bases for J; bases not matched to a gene: 10. The germline V gene has CDR1 SNHLY and CDR2 FYNNEI. In DNA, the CDR3 is TGTGCCAGCAGTAACCGATGGACAGGAACTCAGCCCCAGCATTTT. Amino acid sequence: CASSNRWTGTQPQHF.

J is TRBJ2-7 and V is TRBV20-1; 7 bases match TRBD1. The J segment lost 6 bases and the V segment lost 6 bases, leaving 14 bases of the junction unmatched. The germline V gene encodes CDR1 DFQATT and CDR2 SNEGSKA (reference sequence). CDR3 length: 14 residues. CDR3 residues: CSASPTGPLGEQYF. DNA for the CDR3: TGCAGTGCCAGCCCGACAGGGCCTTTGGGCGAGCAGTACTTC.

The gene calls are TRBV6-5 and TRBJ2-7, with 8 bases aligning to TRBD1. The trim removed 6 bases at V and 3 bases at J, leaving 7 bases unmatched. The CDR3 is made up of 14 amino acids. Germline V CDR1 and CDR2: MNHEY, SVGAGI. CDR3 amino acids: CASRPGTGNYEQYF. The DNA of the CDR3 is TGTGCCAGCAGACCCGGGACAGGCAACTACGAGCAGTACTTC.

This clonotype was found once. The chain has TRBV7-9 and TRBJ2-6; D uncertain. The length of the CDR3 is 15 residues. V lost 6 bases and J lost 1, with 10 bases in between. Germline assignment: CDR1 SEHNR and CDR2 FQNEAQ (reference sequence). The CDR3 is CASSALGSGANVLTF. The CDR3 nucleotides read TGTGCCAGCAGTGCCTTAGGTTCTGGGGCCAACGTCCTGACTTTC.

This clonotype was counted many times. The chain joins TRBV6-5 to TRBJ2-7; 8 nucleotides match TRBD1. CDR3 size: 12 residues. Losses at the gene ends were 9 bases for V and 5 bases for J; bases not matched to a gene: 6. From germline, CDR1 is MNHEY and CDR2 SVGAGI. The CDR3 DNA reads as TGTGCCAGTCGAGAACAGGGGGACGAGCAGTACTTC. Translating it yields CASREQGDEQYF.

V and J are TRBV29-1 and TRBJ1-2, with TRBD1 as a possible D gene (5 bases). V shed 5 bases and J shed 0 bases, with 16 bases lying between them. Germline values: CDR1 SQVTM, CDR2 ANQGSEA. CDR3 length: 15 amino acids. In nucleotides, the CDR3 is TGCAGCGTTAACGAATTGGGGGATACTAACTATGGCTACACCTTC. Its translation is CSVNELGDTNYGYTF.

This clonotype appeared a few times. The chain recombines TRBV5-1 with TRBJ1-1; D is perhaps TRBD1 (5 bases). This CDR3 contains 15 residues. V shed 3 bases and J shed 1 base, with 13 bases lying between them. In germline, CDR1 is SGHRS, CDR2 YFSETQ. CDR3: CASSSPGTANTEAFF. CDR3 nucleotide sequence: TGCGCCAGCAGCTCACCCGGGACGGCGAACACTGAAGCTTTCTTT. The whole variable domain, filled in from reference TRBV5-1 and TRBJ1-1, reads KAGVTQTPRYLIKTRGQQVTLSCSPISGHRSVSWYQQTPGQGLQFLFEYFSETQRNKGNFPGRFSGRQFSNSRSEMNVSTLELGDSALYLCASSSPGTANTEAFFGQGTRLTVV.

Of note for this clonotype: The CDR3 carries no conserved terminal phenylalanine or tryptophan, so it likely arises from a read error. No DNA is shown, since the ends of the CDR3 on it are uncertain; the CDR3 is the one TCRdb lists. V and J are TRBV2 and TRBJ1-4; the D segment call TRBD1 is taken from the table without a DNA check. Germline V gene data show CDR1 as SNHLY and CDR2 as FYNNEI. Termini included, the CDR3 measures 9 amino acids. The CDR3 here is CASSETGGG.

This clonotype occurred many times. The chain employs TRBV2 and TRBJ2-6; D may match TRBD1 or TRBD2 (5 bases each). The CDR3 totals 15 residues. V shed 4 bases and J shed 0 bases, with 7 bases lying between them. Germline values: CDR1 SNHLY, CDR2 FYNNEI. DNA for the CDR3: TGTGCCAGCAGTGCCGGGACCTCTGGGGCCAACGTCCTGACTTTC. This codes for CASSAGTSGANVLTF.